This passage covers 12 T cell receptor beta chains from one sample sequenced in a study of early T cells in non-severe SARS-CoV-2 infection. TCRdb re-derived calls from the 5' RACE reads in MiXCR, one entry per CDR3 protein. The data hold 60,000 to 75,000 distinct CDR3 sequences, with about an eighth observed a single time. This specimen consisted of whole blood, obtained at baseline. These receptors came from an adult who was a healthcare worker with PCR-confirmed SARS-CoV-2 infection or an uninfected control (not recorded which).

In this sample, this clonotype turned up many times. This CDR3 reads CASTPLRGFYNEQFF. The CDR3 DNA sequence: TGTGCCAGCACCCCCCTCAGAGGTTTCTACAATGAGCAGTTCTTC. The chain combines TRBV6-2 or TRBV6-3 with TRBJ2-1, with D unclear. This CDR3 is built from 15 residues. Germline V CDR1 and CDR2: MNHEY, SVGEGT. V lost 7 bases and J lost 3, with 16 bases in between.

The chain employs TRBV4-2 and TRBJ1-4, with D perhaps TRBD1 (5 bases). Per germline, CDR1 LGHNA and CDR2 YNFKEQ. The CDR3 has 16 residues. Trimming took 0 bases from V and 9 from J, leaving 17 bases between them. CDR3 amino acids: CASSQEPKQAAQKLFF. In nucleotides, the CDR3 is TGTGCCAGCAGCCAAGAGCCCAAACAGGCGGCACAAAAACTGTTTTTT.

Ten or more counts support this clonotype. The chain joins TRBV7-2 to TRBJ2-1, with D possibly matching TRBD1 (6 bases). CDR1 is SGHTA and CDR2 is FQGNSA in the germline V gene. The CDR3 has 17 amino acids. The V end lost 2 bases, the J end lost 5 bases, and 19 bases lay between the germline ends. DNA of the CDR3: TGTGCCAGCAGCTTAAGGGTGGGGGCAGGAGTAAACAATGAGCAGTTCTTC. As protein: CASSLRVGAGVNNEQFF.

This clonotype was picked up a small number of times. The chain recombines TRBV20-1 with TRBJ2-1; 10 positions match TRBD2. V dropped 5 bases and J dropped 4; count of bases not matched to a gene: 5. Germline assignment: CDR1 DFQATT and CDR2 SNEGSKA (reference sequence). The CDR3 is made up of 14 amino acids. The CDR3 DNA sequence: TGCAGTGCTGGGACTAGCGAGAAGTACAATGAGCAGTTCTTC. The encoded protein is CSAGTSEKYNEQFF.

This clonotype was seen more than once but under ten times. This chain connects TRBV5-1 to TRBJ1-2; possibly TRBD1 for D (5 bases). V was trimmed by 2 bases and J by 5 bases, leaving 10 bases between them. CDR1 is SGHRS, CDR2 YFSETQ, per germline. The CDR3 extends over 13 amino acids. CDR3 DNA: TGCGCCAGCAGCTTTGACAGTGCTTATGGCTACACCTTC. It encodes CASSFDSAYGYTF.

V usage is TRBV30 and J usage is TRBJ2-3, with 11 bases identical to TRBD2. CDR1 GTSNPN and CDR2 SVGIG come from the germline V gene (reference sequence). With V trimmed by 4 bases and J by 3 bases, 0 bases remained unmatched. This CDR3 is 13 amino acids long. CDR3 amino acids: CAWTSGGTDTQYF. The CDR3 region has the DNA TGTGCCTGGACTAGCGGGGGGACAGATACGCAGTATTTT.

This clonotype was picked up a small number of times. The junction differs from germline at one of its ends, possibly a read error. The CDR3 bases are TGTGCCAGCAGCACCAGACAGGGAAGCTCCTATAATTCACCCCTCCATTTT. Protein: CASSTRQGSSYNSPLHF. The rearrangement uses TRBV7-2 and TRBJ1-6; 7 bases match TRBD1. Germline V gene sequence: CDR1 SGHTA, CDR2 FQGNSA. There are 17 residues in the CDR3.

V usage is TRBV4-2 and J usage is TRBJ2-5; weak D call: TRBD1 (6 bases). V was shortened by 2 bases and J by 0 bases, with 10 bases between the two germline ends. The CDR3 covers 15 residues. CDR1 is LGHNA and CDR2 is YNFKEQ in the germline V gene. CDR3 bases: TGTGCCAGCAGCCAAACCGGGACAAACCAAGAGACCCAGTACTTC. Translated, it gives CASSQTGTNQETQYF.

The genes are TRBV21-1 and TRBJ1-1; the table's D gene call, TRBD1, was not cross checked with the DNA. TRBV21-1 counts as a pseudogene. There are 14 residues in the CDR3. In DNA, the CDR3 is TGTGCCAGCAGCAACCAACAGGGAATCACTGAAGCTTTCTTT. It specifies CASSNQQGITEAFF.

This chain links TRBV7-8 with TRBJ2-7, with D perhaps matching TRBD1 (7 bases). Germline values: CDR1 SGHVS, CDR2 FQNEAQ. Trimming removed 0 bases from V and 4 bases from J, with 22 bases in between. This CDR3 is built from 18 residues. CDR3 in DNA: TGTGCCAGCAGCTTAGCGCAGGGGGGCTTTTACCGAAGTTACGAGCAGTACTTC. This sequence encodes CASSLAQGGFYRSYEQYF.

The chain has TRBV6-6 and TRBJ2-7; 10 nucleotides match TRBD1. The trim removed 5 bases at V and 3 bases at J, leaving 4 bases unmatched. This CDR3 is 14 amino acids long. Germline V lookup: CDR1 MNHNY, CDR2 SVGAGI (reference sequence). The CDR3 spells CASSRQGAVYEQYF. CDR3 coding DNA: TGTGCCAGCAGTCGACAGGGGGCGGTCTACGAGCAGTACTTC.

The chain joins TRBV9 to TRBJ2-5; the D gene is possibly TRBD2 (5 bases). The CDR3 has 12 amino acids. Germline values: CDR1 SGDLS, CDR2 YYNGEE. Trimming pared 4 bases from V and 5 bases from J, leaving 9 bases between. For the CDR3, the DNA is TGTGCCAGCAGCTCCCGCGGGGAGACCCAGTACTTC. Translating it yields CASSSRGETQYF.